This T cell receptor (beta chain) was sequenced for a study of control samples from healthy donors and cancer patients. Germline V lookup: CDR1 LGHDT, CDR2 YNNKEL (reference sequence). CDR3 size: 15 residues. J lost 4 bases, V lost 4 bases, and 7 bases had no gene match. Sequenced by immunoSEQ multiplex PCR; TCRdb stores in-frame clones only, minus some. The profile shows 150,000 or so clones, about 87% of them singletons. The origin of this receptor is a man aged 25 to 40 in good health. Sequencing was done on a sample of blood. This rearrangement joins TRBV3-1 (or the pseudogene TRBV3-2) to TRBJ1-3; 7 bases are a match to TRBD1. CDR3 in amino acids: CASSPNQGGGNTIYF. The CDR3 DNA sequence: TGTGCCAGCAGCCCTAACCAAGGGGGCGGAAACACCATATATTTT.